This is a list of T cell receptor beta chains from one sample in a study of T cells in Graves' hyperthyroidism and ophthalmopathy. TCRdb re-derived calls from the multiplex PCR reads in MiXCR, one entry per CDR3 protein. The sample contains 110,000 to 150,000 distinct CDR3 sequences, approximately 20% of which appear only once. The sequenced material came from blood. The receptors stem from a woman aged 50 to 60 with Graves' hyperthyroidism that later progressed to Graves' ophthalmopathy. CDR3s include the opening cysteine and the closing phenylalanine or tryptophan. The D gene is left open where the match is weak. For some rows the clone size is stated as once, few or many, or as a class when expanded; others skip it.

>many|TRBV28|TRBJ1-6|.
CASSVGSYNSPLHF
TGTGCCAGCAGTGTTGGTTCCTATAATTCACCCCTCCACTTT
>many|TRBV7-9|TRBJ2-7|TRBD1
CASSFGQGASYEQYF
TGTGCCAGCAGCTTCGGACAGGGGGCCTCCTACGAGCAGTACTTC
>.|TRBV7-3|TRBJ2-7|.
CASSSDNRGEQYF
TGTGCCAGCAGCTCGGACAATCGAGGCGAGCAGTACTTC
>many|TRBV30|TRBJ1-2|.
CAWKQGATNYGYTF
TGTGCCTGGAAACAGGGAGCTACTAACTATGGCTACACCTTC
>many|TRBV6-5|TRBJ1-2|.
CASSYATGNYGYTF
TGTGCCAGCAGTTACGCTACAGGGAATTATGGCTACACCTTC
>few|TRBV18|TRBJ2-2|TRBD2
CASSGGTGELFF
TGTGCCAGCTCCGGGGGGACCGGGGAGCTGTTTTTT
>many|TRBV3-1|TRBJ2-7|.
CASSQGNSYEQYF
TGTGCCAGCAGCCAGGGCAACAGTTACGAGCAGTACTTC
>many|TRBV10-3|TRBJ1-1|.
CAISESRRGVTEAFF
TGTGCCATCAGTGAGTCTCGGAGGGGCGTGACTGAAGCTTTCTTT
>.|TRBV3-1|TRBJ2-1|TRBD1
CASSQDDRGNNEQFF
TGTGCCAGCAGCCAAGACGACAGGGGGAACAATGAGCAGTTCTTC
>few|TRBV11-2|TRBJ2-1|TRBD2
CASSPLAGSYNEQFF
TGTGCCAGCAGCCCATTAGCGGGGTCCTACAATGAGCAGTTCTTC
>once|TRBV2|TRBJ2-2|.
CASTKGTNTGELFF
TGTGCCAGCACAAAGGGTACGAACACCGGGGAGCTGTTTTTT
>.|TRBV7-7|TRBJ1-3|.
CASRVYSGNTIYF
TGTGCTAGCAGGGTGTATTCTGGAAACACCATATATTTT
>.|TRBV29-1|TRBJ2-5|.
CSARDANPRETQYF
TGCAGCGCTCGGGACGCCAACCCGCGGGAGACCCAGTACTTC
>many|TRBV10-3|TRBJ2-7|.
CAISDRGEQYF
TGTGCCATCAGTGATAGGGGGGAGCAGTACTTC
>few|TRBV18|TRBJ2-7|.
CASSPKGGYEQYF
TGTGCCAGCTCACCAAAAGGCGGCTACGAGCAGTACTTC
>many|TRBV28|TRBJ1-2|TRBD1
CASQRRDRVYGYTF
TGTGCCAGCCAACGCCGGGACAGGGTCTATGGCTACACCTTC
>many|TRBV28|TRBJ2-4|.
CASRPGRRNIQYF
TGTGCCAGCAGACCGGGGCGACGAAACATTCAGTACTTC